Below, 26 T cell receptor beta chains from the same sample are listed, as sequenced in a study of blood T cells in healthy people across ages. Alongside a J-beta primer mix, a sample-barcoded 5' primer served in a second PCR lasting about 6 to 11 cycles. TCRdb re-called the 5' RACE reads through MiXCR, storing one row per CDR3 protein. The sample lists over a million distinct CDR3 sequences, about 43% occurring once. Sequences were obtained from blood. The receptors here all came from a young woman in good health.

This clonotype was observed a few times. The V gene is TRBV15, the J gene TRBJ2-1; D not resolved. There are 15 residues in the CDR3. The germline CDR1 and CDR2 sequences are LNHNV and YYDKDF (reference sequence). The germline V and J ends were trimmed by 5 bases and 1 base, with 12 bases remaining between them. As DNA, the CDR3 is TGTGCCACCAGCCGCCAGGACCAATCCTACAATGAGCAGTTCTTC. This encodes CATSRQDQSYNEQFF.

CDR3 sequence reads: CASSVQRGAYEQYF. In DNA, the CDR3 is TGTGCCAGTAGTGTCCAGCGGGGGGCCTACGAGCAGTACTTC. This chain uses TRBV19 with TRBJ2-4; 9 bases agree with TRBD2. The DNA end favors TRBJ2-7, so the J call may be wrong. Germline CDR1 and CDR2: LNHDA and SQIVND (reference sequence). The CDR3 totals 14 residues.

This clonotype was counted only a few times. The rearrangement links TRBV9 to TRBJ2-3; 8 bases are shared with TRBD2. J lost 4 bases, V lost 4 bases, and 8 bases had no gene match. Germline V gene sequence: CDR1 SGDLS, CDR2 YYNGEE. This CDR3 is 15 amino acids long. In DNA form, the CDR3 reads TGTGCCAGCAGCCCCTCGGGGGGGCCTGCAGATACGCAGTATTTT. Amino acid sequence: CASSPSGGPADTQYF. The full variable domain, completed using reference TRBV9 and TRBJ2-3, is DSGVTQTPKHLITATGQRVTLRCSPRSGDLSVYWYQQSLDQGLQFLIQYYNGEERAKGNILERFSAQQFPDLHSELNLSSLELGDSALYFCASSPSGGPADTQYFGPGTRLTVL.

The V and J genes are TRBV27 and TRBJ2-1, with a possible D match to TRBD1 (6 bases). With the DNA end fitting TRBJ2-7 better, the J assignment may be wrong. Germline loops: CDR1 MNHEY, CDR2 SMNVEV (reference sequence). The CDR3 runs 14 residues. DNA for the CDR3: TGTGCCAGCATTTCTACAGGGCTATACAATGAGCAGTACTTC. It is translated as CASISTGLYNEQYF.

The chain has TRBV6-1 and TRBJ2-1, with 8 bases aligning to TRBD2. Germline CDR1 and CDR2: MNHNS and SASEGT. The CDR3 has 15 residues. The V and J ends lost 5 bases and 8 bases, in that order; junction bases with no gene match: 11. The CDR3 loop reads CASSTGTSGSHEQFF. The CDR3, as DNA: TGTGCCAGCAGTACCGGGACGAGCGGGAGTCATGAGCAGTTCTTC.

This chain links TRBV3-1 with TRBJ2-3; D not certain. The ends were cut back, 3 bases at V and 7 bases at J, with 20 bases in the middle. The CDR3 is 16 amino acids. CDR1 and CDR2 from the germline V gene are LGHDT and YNNKEL (reference sequence). The DNA for the CDR3 is TGTGCCAGCAGCCAGCTGGACGGACCCGGCACGAATACGCAGTATTTT. Protein sequence: CASSQLDGPGTNTQYF.

The chain couples TRBV20-1 to TRBJ1-2; D is undetermined. Looked up from germline, CDR1 is DFQATT and CDR2 is SNEGSKA (reference sequence). The ends were cut back, 0 bases at V and 2 bases at J, with 16 bases in the middle. The CDR3 is made up of 16 amino acids. CDR3 sequence: CSARDSKRPRNYGYTF. CDR3 in DNA: TGCAGTGCTAGAGATTCGAAGAGACCGCGGAACTATGGCTACACCTTC.

This chain connects TRBV20-1 to TRBJ1-2, with D perhaps TRBD1 (5 bases). This CDR3 is built from 14 residues. CDR1 is DFQATT, CDR2 SNEGSKA, per germline (reference sequence). Trimming took off 3 bases at V and 1 base at J, with 12 bases between the two ends. The CDR3 DNA is TGCAGTGCTAGTGGAGGGGAATATAACTATGGCTACACCTTC. Translating gives CSASGGEYNYGYTF.

The J gene is TRBJ2-5, the V gene TRBV4-1; tentative D call: TRBD2 (6 bases). Germline CDR1 is MGHRA and CDR2 is YSYEKL. V was shortened by 1 base and J by 5 bases, with 14 bases between the two germline ends. The CDR3 length is 15 residues. Here the CDR3 reads CASSQVGLLGETQYF. The CDR3 region has the DNA TGCGCCAGCAGCCAAGTGGGACTGTTGGGGGAGACCCAGTACTTC.

The chain has TRBV6-4 and TRBJ1-6; D ambiguous. The CDR3 is 14 amino acids. V was cut by 3 bases and J by 7 bases, with 10 bases left in between. In germline, CDR1 is MRHNA, CDR2 SNTAGT. The CDR3, as DNA: TGTGCCAGCAGTGATGCGACTACCAATTCACCCCTCCACTTT. Amino acid sequence: CASSDATTNSPLHF.

In this sample, this clonotype turned up a few times. V gene TRBV5-6 combines with J gene TRBJ2-1; perhaps TRBD2 as D (6 bases). Deletions cut 0 bases from V and 10 bases from J, with 11 bases between. The CDR3 extends over 13 amino acids. Germline V lookup: CDR1 SGHDT, CDR2 YYEEEE. The CDR3 DNA sequence: TGTGCCAGCAGCTTGGGGGACTTTCGCGAGCAGTTCTTC. Its protein is CASSLGDFREQFF.

The chain recombines TRBV6-2 or TRBV6-3 with TRBJ1-2; 7 positions match TRBD1. The CDR3 runs to 15 residues. J was trimmed by 3 bases and V by 5 bases; bases with no gene match: 9. Germline V gene data show CDR1 as MNHEY and CDR2 as SVGEGT. CDR3 sequence (DNA): TGTGCCAGCAGTCCCGGGACAGCCCTATACTATGGCTACACCTTC. This encodes CASSPGTALYYGYTF.

The rearrangement uses TRBV3-1 and TRBJ2-7; weak D call: TRBD1 (5 bases). Trimming left V 2 bases short and J 7 bases short, with 15 bases between. The germline gives CDR1 LGHDT, CDR2 YNNKEL (reference sequence). CDR3 length: 14 residues. The CDR3 spells CASSQNGFRGEQYF. CDR3 nucleotide sequence: TGTGCCAGCAGCCAAAACGGGTTTAGGGGTGAGCAGTACTTC.

This clonotype was recorded a few times. This chain links TRBV21-1 with TRBJ2-7; TRBD1 reflects the table's D call only, with no check against the DNA. TRBV21-1 corresponds to a pseudogene. The CDR3 extends over 15 amino acids. The chain's CDR3 is CASSKGDSIGHEQYF. For the CDR3, the DNA is TGTGCCAGCAGCAAAGGCGACAGCATCGGCCACGAGCAGTACTTC.

V and J are TRBV5-1 and TRBJ2-7, with TRBD2 matching 11 bases. From germline, CDR1 is SGHRS and CDR2 YFSETQ. This CDR3 is 16 amino acids long. The V gene end was trimmed by 4 bases and the J gene end by 2 bases; junction bases not matched to a gene: 8. CDR3 sequence: CASSPPLAGGPYEQYF. CDR3 sequence (DNA): TGCGCCAGCAGCCCCCCCCTAGCGGGAGGTCCCTACGAGCAGTACTTC.

The CDR3 protein is CASSTLHRGNTEAFF. In nucleotides, the CDR3 is TGTGCCAGCAGCACATTGCACAGGGGAAACACTGAAGCTTTCTTT. The chain combines TRBV6-2 or TRBV6-3 with TRBJ1-1, with 7 bases that match TRBD1. With V trimmed by 6 bases and J by 2 bases, 9 bases remained unmatched. This CDR3 is 15 amino acids long. Germline lookup yields CDR1 MNHEY and CDR2 SVGEGT.

The chain recombines TRBV12-3 or TRBV12-4 with TRBJ1-2, with D perhaps matching TRBD1 (5 bases). This CDR3 is built from 13 residues. Trimming left V 7 bases short and J 6 bases short, with 15 bases between. CDR3 sequence (DNA): TGTGCCAGCACAACCGGGAGGGGAGATGGCTACACCTTC. Amino acids: CASTTGRGDGYTF.

This clonotype was observed a handful of times. The chain has TRBV29-1 and TRBJ2-7; 8 bases are shared with TRBD2. The CDR3 sequence is 14 residues long. V dropped 4 bases and J dropped 0; count of bases not matched to a gene: 5. Germline CDR1 is SQVTM and CDR2 is ANQGSEA. DNA for the CDR3: TGCAGCGTTGTTGGGCTAGCGGGCTCCTACGAGCAGTACTTC. Protein product: CSVVGLAGSYEQYF.

The V gene is TRBV15, the J gene TRBJ2-7; D uncertain. CDR1 LNHNV and CDR2 YYDKDF come from the germline V gene (reference sequence). The V end lost 4 bases, the J end lost 3 bases, and 10 bases lay between the germline ends. This CDR3 comprises 13 residues. The CDR3 region is CATSKRSGYEQYF. The CDR3 coding sequence is TGTGCCACCAGCAAGAGATCGGGCTACGAGCAGTACTTC.

V is TRBV19 and J is TRBJ1-2, with D perhaps TRBD1 (6 bases). Germline loops: CDR1 LNHDA, CDR2 SQIVND (reference sequence). There are 13 residues in the CDR3. The germline V and J ends were trimmed by 5 bases and 6 bases, with 13 bases remaining between them. The CDR3 spells CASSFTQGDGYTF. The CDR3 region has the DNA TGTGCCAGTAGTTTCACACAGGGAGATGGCTACACCTTC.

The chain carries TRBV6-6 and TRBJ2-5; TRBD1 matches 8 bases. This CDR3 is 15 amino acids long. V was clipped by 10 bases and J by 5 bases; unmatched bases: 15. Germline CDR1 reads MNHNY; CDR2 reads SVGAGI (reference sequence). CDR3 sequence: CATRGRDTKRETQYF. The CDR3 DNA reads as TGTGCCACCAGGGGGCGGGACACAAAAAGGGAGACCCAGTACTTC.

The chain combines TRBV10-3 with TRBJ2-7; TRBD1 aligns across 10 bases. J lost 5 bases, V lost 6 bases, and 7 bases had no gene match. Germline CDR1 is ENHRY and CDR2 is SYGVKD. This CDR3 contains 14 residues. The CDR3 DNA follows: TGTGCCATCAGGGGGACAGGGGAATCCCACGAGCAGTACTTC. It codes for CAIRGTGESHEQYF.

This clonotype was picked up a small number of times. The CDR3 DNA reads TGTGCCAGCAGTTTACGTGGCAGGGGGGATGGCTACACCTTC. Translating it yields CASSLRGRGDGYTF. The J gene is TRBJ1-2, the V gene TRBV27; 7 bases match TRBD1. The trim removed 2 bases at V and 6 bases at J, leaving 6 bases unmatched. Germline V CDR1 and CDR2: MNHEY, SMNVEV (reference sequence). CDR3 length: 14 residues.

The chain combines TRBV20-1 with TRBJ1-4, with D perhaps matching TRBD1 (5 bases). The germline V gene has CDR1 DFQATT and CDR2 SNEGSKA (reference sequence). There are 16 residues in the CDR3. Trimming pared 3 bases from V and 5 bases from J, leaving 19 bases between. CDR3 sequence reads: CSARGPTDLANEKLFF. Written as DNA, the CDR3 is TGCAGTGCTAGGGGCCCGACAGACTTGGCCAATGAAAAACTGTTTTTT.

The V gene is TRBV12-3 or TRBV12-4, the J gene TRBJ1-6, with a possible D match to TRBD1 (5 bases). V was trimmed by 6 bases and J by 4 bases, leaving 16 bases between them. There are 16 residues in the CDR3. Here the CDR3 DNA reads TGTGCCAGCAGCCAGGTTGTCCGGGGGTATAATTCACCCCTCCACTTT. Residues: CASSQVVRGYNSPLHF.

The rearrangement joins TRBV12-3 or TRBV12-4 to TRBJ2-7; 9 nucleotides line up with TRBD1. Gene TRBJ2-5 matches the end of the DNA better, so the J call may be wrong. This CDR3 is built from 15 residues. CDR3 amino acids: CASSLPTGGEETQYF. CDR3 coding DNA: TGTGCCAGCAGTTTACCGACAGGGGGAGAAGAGACCCAGTACTTC.